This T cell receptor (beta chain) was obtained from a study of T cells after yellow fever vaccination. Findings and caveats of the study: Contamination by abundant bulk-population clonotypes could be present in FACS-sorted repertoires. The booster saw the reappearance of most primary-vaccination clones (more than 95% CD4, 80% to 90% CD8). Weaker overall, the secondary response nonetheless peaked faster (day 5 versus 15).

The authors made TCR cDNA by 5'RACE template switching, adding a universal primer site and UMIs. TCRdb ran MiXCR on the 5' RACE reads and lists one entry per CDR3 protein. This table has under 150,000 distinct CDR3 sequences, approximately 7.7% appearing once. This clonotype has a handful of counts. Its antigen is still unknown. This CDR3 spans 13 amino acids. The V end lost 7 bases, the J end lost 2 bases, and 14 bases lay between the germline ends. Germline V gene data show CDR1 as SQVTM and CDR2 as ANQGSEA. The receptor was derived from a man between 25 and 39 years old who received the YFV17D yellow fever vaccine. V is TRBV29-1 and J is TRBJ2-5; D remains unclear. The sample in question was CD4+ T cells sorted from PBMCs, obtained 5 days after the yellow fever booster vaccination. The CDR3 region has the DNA TGCAGCGAACTATGGGGTTTACAAGAGACCCAGTACTTC. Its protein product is CSELWGLQETQYF.